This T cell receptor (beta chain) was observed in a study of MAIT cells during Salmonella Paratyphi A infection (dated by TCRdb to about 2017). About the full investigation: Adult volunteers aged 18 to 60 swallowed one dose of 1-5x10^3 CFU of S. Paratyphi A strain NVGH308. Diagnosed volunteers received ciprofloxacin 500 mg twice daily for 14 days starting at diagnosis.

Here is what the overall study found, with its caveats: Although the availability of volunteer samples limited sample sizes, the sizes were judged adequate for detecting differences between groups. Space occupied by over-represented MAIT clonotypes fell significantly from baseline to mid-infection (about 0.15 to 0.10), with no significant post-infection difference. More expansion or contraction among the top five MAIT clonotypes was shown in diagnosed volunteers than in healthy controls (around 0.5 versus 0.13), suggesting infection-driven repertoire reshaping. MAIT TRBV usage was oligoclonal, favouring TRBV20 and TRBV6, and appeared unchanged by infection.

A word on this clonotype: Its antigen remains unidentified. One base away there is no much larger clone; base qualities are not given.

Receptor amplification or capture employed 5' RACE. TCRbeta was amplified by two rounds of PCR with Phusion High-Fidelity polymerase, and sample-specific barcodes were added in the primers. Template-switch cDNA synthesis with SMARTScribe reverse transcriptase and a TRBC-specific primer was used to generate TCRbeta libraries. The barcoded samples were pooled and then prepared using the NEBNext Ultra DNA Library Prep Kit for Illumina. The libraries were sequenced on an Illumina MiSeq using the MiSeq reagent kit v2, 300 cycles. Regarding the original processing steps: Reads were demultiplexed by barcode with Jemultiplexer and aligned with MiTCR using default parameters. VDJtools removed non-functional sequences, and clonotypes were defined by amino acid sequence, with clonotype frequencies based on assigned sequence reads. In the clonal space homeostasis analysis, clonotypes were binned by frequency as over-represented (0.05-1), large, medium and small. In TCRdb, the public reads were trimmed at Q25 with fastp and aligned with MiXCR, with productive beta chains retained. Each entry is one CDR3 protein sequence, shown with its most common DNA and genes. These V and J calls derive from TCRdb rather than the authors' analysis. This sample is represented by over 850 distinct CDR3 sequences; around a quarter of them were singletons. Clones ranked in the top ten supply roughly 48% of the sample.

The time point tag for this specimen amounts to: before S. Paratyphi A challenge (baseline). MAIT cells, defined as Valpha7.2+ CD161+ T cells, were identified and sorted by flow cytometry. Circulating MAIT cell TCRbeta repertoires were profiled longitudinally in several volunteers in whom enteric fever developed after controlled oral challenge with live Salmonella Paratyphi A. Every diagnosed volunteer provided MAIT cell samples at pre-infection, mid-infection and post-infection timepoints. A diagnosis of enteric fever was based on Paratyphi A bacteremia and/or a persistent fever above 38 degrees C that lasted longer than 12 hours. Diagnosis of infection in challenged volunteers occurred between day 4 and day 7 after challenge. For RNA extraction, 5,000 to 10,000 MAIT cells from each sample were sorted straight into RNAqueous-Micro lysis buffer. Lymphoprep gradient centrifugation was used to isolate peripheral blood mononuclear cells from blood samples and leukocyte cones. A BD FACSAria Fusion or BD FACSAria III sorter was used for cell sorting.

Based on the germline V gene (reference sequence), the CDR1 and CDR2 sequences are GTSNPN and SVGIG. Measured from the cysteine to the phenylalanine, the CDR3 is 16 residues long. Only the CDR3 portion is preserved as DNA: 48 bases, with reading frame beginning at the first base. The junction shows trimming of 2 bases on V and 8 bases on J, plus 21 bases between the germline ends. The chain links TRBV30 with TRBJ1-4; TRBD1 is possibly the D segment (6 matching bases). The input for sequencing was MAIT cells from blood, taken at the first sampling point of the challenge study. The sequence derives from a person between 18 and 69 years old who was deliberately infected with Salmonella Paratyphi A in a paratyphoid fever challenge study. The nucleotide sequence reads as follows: TGTGCCTGGAGTTACCACCGCGGAGGGGGTGAGGAAAAACTGTTTTTT. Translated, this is CAWSYHRGGGEEKLFF.